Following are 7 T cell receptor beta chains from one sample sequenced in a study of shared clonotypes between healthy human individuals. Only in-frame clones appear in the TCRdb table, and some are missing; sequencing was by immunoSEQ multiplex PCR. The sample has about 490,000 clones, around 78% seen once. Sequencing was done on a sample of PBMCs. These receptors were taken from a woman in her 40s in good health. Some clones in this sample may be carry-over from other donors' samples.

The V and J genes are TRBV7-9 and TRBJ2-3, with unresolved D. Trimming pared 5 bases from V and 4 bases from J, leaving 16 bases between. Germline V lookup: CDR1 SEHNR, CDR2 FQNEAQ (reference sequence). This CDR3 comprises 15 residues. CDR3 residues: CASSPLVGLADTQYF. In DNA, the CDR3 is TGTGCCAGCAGCCCCTTGGTTGGGCTCGCAGATACGCAGTATTTT. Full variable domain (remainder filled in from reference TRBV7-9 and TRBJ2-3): DTGVSQNPRHKITKRGQNVTFRCDPISEHNRLYWYRQTLGQGPEFLTYFQNEAQLEKSRLLSDRFSAERPKGSFSTLEIQRTEQGDSAMYLCASSPLVGLADTQYFGPGTRLTVL.

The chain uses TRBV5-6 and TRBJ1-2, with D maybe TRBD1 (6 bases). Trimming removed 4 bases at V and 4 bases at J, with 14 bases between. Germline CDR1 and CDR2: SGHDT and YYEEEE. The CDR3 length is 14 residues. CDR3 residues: CASSPGGPSYGYTF. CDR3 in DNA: TGTGCCAGCAGCCCGGGGGGGCCCTCCTATGGCTACACCTTC.

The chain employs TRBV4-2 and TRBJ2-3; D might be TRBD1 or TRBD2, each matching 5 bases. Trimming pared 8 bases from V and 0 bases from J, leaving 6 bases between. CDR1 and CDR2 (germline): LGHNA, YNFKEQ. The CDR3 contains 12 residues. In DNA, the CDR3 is TGTGCCAGCGAGGGGAGCACAGATACGCAGTATTTT. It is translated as CASEGSTDTQYF.

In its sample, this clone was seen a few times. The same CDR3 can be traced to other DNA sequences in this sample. CDR3 loop: CASSSPGSYNEQFF. The DNA for the CDR3 is TGTGCCAGCAGCTCTCCGGGTAGCTACAATGAGCAGTTCTTC. V gene TRBV7-2 combines with J gene TRBJ2-1; D ambiguous. Germline-derived CDR1 and CDR2 are SGHTA and FQGNSA. This CDR3 spans 14 amino acids. Trimming removed 4 bases at V and 3 bases at J, with 10 bases between.

Here the CDR3 reads CAWRVGLTSTEAFF. The DNA of the CDR3 is TGTGCCTGGAGAGTAGGGCTCACCAGCACTGAAGCTTTCTTT. V gene TRBV30 combines with J gene TRBJ1-1; D is uncertain. Germline CDR1 reads GTSNPN; CDR2 reads SVGIG (reference sequence). V lost 3 bases to trimming and J lost 4 bases, with 15 bases between them. The CDR3 runs 14 residues.

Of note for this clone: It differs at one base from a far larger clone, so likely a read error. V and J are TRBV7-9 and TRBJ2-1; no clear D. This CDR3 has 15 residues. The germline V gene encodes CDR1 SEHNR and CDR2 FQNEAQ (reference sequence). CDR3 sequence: CTSSLVPEAYNEQFF. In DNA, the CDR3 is TGTACCAGCAGCTTAGTTCCAGAGGCCTACAATGAGCAGTTCTTC.

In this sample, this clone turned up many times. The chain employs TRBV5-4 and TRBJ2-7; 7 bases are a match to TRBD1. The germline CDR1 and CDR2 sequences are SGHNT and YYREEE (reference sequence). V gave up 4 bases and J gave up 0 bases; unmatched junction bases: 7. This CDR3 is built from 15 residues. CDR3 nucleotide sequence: TGTGCCAGCAGCCCCTCGGACAGGTACTCCTACGAGCAGTACTTC. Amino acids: CASSPSDRYSYEQYF.